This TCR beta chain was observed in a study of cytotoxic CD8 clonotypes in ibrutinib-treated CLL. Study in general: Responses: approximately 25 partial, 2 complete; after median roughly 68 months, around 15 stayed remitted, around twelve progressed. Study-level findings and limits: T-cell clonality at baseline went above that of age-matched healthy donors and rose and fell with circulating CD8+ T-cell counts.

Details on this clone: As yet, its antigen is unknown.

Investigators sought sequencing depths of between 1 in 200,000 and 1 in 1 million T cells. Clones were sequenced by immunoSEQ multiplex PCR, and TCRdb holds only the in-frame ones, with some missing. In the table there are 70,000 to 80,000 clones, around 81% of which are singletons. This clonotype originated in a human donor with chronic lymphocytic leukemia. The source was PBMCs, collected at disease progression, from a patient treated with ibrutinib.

The CDR3 loop reads CASSRRTSGRTYNEQFF. Here the CDR3 DNA reads TGTGCCAGTAGCCGCCGGACTAGCGGGAGGACCTACAATGAGCAGTTCTTC. The J gene is TRBJ2-1, the V gene TRBV19; TRBD2 agrees at 14 bases. CDR3 length: 17 residues. Germline V gene data show CDR1 as LNHDA and CDR2 as SQIVND (reference sequence). The V segment lost 6 bases and the J segment 2 bases; nucleotides outside the gene matches: 6.